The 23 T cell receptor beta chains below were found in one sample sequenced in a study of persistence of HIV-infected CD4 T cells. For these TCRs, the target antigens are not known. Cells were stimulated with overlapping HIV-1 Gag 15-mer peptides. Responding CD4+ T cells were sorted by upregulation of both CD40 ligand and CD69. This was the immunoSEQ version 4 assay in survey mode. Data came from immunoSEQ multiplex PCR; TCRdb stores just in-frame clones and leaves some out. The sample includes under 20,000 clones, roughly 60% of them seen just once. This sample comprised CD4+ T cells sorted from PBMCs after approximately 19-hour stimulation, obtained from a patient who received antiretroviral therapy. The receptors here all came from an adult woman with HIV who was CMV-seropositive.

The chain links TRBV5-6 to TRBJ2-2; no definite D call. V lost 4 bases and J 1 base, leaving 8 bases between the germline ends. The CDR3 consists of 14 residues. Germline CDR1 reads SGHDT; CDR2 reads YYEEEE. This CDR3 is CASSPIGNTGELFF. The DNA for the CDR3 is TGTGCCAGCAGCCCCATCGGGAACACCGGGGAGCTGTTTTTT.

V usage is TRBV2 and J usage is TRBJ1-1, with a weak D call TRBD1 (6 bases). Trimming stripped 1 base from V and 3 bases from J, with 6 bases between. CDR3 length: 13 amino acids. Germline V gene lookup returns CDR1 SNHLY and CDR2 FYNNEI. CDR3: CASSEGGHTEAFF. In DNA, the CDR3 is TGTGCCAGCAGTGAAGGGGGGCACACTGAAGCTTTCTTT. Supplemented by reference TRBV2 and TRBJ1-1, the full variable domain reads EPEVTQTPSHQVTQMGQEVILRCVPISNHLYFYWYRQILGQKVEFLVSFYNNEISEKSEIFDDQFSVERPDGSNFTLKIRSTKLEDSAMYFCASSEGGHTEAFFGQGTRLTVV.

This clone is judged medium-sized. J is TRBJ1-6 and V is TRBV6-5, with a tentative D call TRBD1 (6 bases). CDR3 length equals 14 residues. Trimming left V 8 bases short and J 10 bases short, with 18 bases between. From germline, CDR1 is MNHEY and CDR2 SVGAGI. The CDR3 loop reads CASGLTGFNSPLHF. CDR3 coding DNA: TGTGCCAGCGGCCTCACAGGGTTCAACTCACCCCTCCACTTT.

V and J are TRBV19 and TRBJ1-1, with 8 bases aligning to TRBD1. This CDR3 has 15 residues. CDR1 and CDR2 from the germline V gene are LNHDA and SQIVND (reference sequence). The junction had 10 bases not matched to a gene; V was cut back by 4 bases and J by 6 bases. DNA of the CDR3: TGTGCCAGTAGTAACTCAGGGGGCGGTCAATCTGAAGCTTTCTTT. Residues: CASSNSGGGQSEAFF.

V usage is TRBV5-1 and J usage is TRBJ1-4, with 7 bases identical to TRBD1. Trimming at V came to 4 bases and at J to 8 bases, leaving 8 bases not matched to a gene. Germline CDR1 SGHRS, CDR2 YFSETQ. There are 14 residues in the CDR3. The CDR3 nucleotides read TGCGCCAGCAGCCTAGGAGGGGGCCGGGAAAAACTGTTTTTT. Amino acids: CASSLGGGREKLFF.

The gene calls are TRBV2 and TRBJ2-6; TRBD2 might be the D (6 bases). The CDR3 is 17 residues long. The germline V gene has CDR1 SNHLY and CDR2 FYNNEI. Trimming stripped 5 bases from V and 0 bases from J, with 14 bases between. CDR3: CASSTGTELSGANVLTF. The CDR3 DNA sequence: TGTGCCAGCAGTACCGGGACTGAACTCTCTGGGGCCAACGTCCTGACTTTC.

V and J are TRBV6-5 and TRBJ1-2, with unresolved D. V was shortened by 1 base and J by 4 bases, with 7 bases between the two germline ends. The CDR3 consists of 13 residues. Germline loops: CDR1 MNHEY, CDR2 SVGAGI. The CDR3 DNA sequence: TGTGCCAGCAGTTACTTGGGCACCTATGGCTACACCTTC. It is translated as CASSYLGTYGYTF.

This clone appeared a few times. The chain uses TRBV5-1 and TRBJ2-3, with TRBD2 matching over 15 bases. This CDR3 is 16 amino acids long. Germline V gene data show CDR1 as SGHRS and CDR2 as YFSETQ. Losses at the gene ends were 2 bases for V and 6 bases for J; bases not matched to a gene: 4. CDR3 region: CASSLRTSGGADTQYF. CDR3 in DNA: TGCGCCAGCAGCTTAAGGACTAGCGGGGGGGCGGATACGCAGTATTTT.

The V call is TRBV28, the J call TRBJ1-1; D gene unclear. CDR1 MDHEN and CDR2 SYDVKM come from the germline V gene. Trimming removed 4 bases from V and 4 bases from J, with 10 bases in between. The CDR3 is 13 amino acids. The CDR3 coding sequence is TGTGCCAGCAGTTCATCGCTCGTCACTGAAGCTTTCTTT. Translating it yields CASSSSLVTEAFF.

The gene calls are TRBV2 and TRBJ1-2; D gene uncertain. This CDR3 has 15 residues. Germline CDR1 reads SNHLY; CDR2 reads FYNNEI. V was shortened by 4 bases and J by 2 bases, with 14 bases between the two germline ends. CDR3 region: CASSGDAAMNYGYTF. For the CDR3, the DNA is TGTGCCAGCAGTGGTGACGCAGCTATGAACTATGGCTACACCTTC.

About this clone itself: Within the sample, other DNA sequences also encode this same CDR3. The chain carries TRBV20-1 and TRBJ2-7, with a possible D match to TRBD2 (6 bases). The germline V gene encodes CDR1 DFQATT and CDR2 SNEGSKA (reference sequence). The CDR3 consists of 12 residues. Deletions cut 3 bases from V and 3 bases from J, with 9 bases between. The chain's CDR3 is CSASSGGYEQYV. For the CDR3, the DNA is TGCAGTGCTAGTAGCGGAGGCTACGAGCAGTACGTC.

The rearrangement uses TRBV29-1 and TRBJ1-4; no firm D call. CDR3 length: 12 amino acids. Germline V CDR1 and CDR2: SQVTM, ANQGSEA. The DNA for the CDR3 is TGCAGTGGCGGGGAAACTAATGAAAAACTGTTTTTT. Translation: CSGGETNEKLFF.

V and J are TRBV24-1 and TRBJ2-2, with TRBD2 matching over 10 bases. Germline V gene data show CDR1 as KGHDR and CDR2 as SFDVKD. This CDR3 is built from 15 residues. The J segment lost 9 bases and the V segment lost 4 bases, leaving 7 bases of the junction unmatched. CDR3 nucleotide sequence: TGTGCCACCAGTGACCAAAGCGGGGGGGCCCGGGAGCTGTTTTTT. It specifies CATSDQSGGARELFF.

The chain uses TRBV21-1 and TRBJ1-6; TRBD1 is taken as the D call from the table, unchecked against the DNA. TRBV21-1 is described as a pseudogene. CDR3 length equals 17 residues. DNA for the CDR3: TGTGCCAGCAGCACTGCGGGACAGCCGGGGTCGAATTCACCCCTCCACTTT. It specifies CASSTAGQPGSNSPLHF.

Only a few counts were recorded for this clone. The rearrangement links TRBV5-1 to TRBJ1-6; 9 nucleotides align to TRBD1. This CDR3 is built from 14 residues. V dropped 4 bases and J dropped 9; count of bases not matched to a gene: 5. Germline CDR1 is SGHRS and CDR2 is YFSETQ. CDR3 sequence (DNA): TGCGCCAGCAGCCGGGACAGGGAGAGTTCACCCCTCCACTTT. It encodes CASSRDRESSPLHF.

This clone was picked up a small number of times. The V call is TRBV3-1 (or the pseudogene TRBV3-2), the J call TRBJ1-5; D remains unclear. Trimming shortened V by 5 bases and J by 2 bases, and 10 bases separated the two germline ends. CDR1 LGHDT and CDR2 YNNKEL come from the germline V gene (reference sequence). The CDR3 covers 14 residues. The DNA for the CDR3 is TGTGCCAGCAGCAGGAGAGGAGGCAATCAGCCCCAGCATTTT. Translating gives CASSRRGGNQPQHF.

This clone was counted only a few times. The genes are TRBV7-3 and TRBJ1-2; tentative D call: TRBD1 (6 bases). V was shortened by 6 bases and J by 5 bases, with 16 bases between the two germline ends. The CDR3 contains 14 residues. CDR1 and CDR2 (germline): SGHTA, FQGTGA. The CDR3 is CASRGGESFYGYTF. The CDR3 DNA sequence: TGTGCCAGCAGGGGGGGCGAATCCTTTTATGGCTACACCTTC.

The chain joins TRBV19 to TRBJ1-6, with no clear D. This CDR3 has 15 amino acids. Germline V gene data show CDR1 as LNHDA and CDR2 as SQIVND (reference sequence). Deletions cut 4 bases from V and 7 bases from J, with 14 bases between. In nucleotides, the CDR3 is TGTGCCAGTAGTACTTTAGGCGATTTAAATTCACCCCTCCACTTT. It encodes CASSTLGDLNSPLHF.

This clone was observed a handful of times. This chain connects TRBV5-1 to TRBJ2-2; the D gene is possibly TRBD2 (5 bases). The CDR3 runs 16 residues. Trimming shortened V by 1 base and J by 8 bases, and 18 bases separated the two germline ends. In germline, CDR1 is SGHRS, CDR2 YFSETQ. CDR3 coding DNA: TGCGCCAGCAGCTTGTACGGAACCGGGAATAAGGGGGAGCTGTTTTTT. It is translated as CASSLYGTGNKGELFF.

CDR3 DNA sequence: TGTGCCAGTAGTATAGACATCAACAGGGACGAGCAGTACTTC. Translating gives CASSIDINRDEQYF. The gene calls are TRBV19 and TRBJ2-7; tentative D call: TRBD1 (6 bases). CDR3 length: 14 residues. CDR1 and CDR2 (germline): LNHDA, SQIVND (reference sequence). V gave up 0 bases and J gave up 5 bases, with 11 bases separating them.

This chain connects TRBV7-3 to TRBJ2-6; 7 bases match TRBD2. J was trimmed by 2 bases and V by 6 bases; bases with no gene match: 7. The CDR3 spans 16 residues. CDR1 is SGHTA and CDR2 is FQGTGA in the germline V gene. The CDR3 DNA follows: TGTGCCAGCAGTCTTAGCGGGCTGGCTGGGGCCAACGTCCTGACTTTC. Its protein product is CASSLSGLAGANVLTF.

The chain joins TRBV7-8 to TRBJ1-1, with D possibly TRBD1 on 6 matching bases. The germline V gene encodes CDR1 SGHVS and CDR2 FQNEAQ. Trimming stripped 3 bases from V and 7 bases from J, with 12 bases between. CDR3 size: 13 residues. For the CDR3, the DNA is TGTGCCAGCAGCTTCAGGGGTTTCGGTGAAGCTTTCTTT. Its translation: CASSFRGFGEAFF.

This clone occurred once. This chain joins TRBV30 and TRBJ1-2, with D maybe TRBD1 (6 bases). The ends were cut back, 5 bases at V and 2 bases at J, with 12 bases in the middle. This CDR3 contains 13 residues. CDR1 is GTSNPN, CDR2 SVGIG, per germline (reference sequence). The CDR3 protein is CAWENTGNYGYTF. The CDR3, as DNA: TGTGCCTGGGAGAATACAGGGAACTATGGCTACACCTTC.